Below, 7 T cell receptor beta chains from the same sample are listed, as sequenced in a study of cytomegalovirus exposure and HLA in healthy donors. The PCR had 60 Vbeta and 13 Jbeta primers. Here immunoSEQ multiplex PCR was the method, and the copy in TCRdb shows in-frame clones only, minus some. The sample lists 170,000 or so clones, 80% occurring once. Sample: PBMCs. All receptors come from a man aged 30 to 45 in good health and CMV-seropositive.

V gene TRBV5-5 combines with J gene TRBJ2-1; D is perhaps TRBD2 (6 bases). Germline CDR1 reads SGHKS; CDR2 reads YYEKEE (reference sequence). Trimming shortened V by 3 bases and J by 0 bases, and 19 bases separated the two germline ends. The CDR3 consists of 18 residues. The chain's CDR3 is CASSSALFGGSSYNEQFF. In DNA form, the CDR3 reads TGTGCCAGCAGCTCCGCCCTGTTCGGGGGAAGCTCCTACAATGAGCAGTTCTTC.

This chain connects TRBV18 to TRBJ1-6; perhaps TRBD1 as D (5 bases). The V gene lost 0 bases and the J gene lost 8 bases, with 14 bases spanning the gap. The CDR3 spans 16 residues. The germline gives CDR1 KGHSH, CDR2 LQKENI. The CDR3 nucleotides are TGTGCCAGCTCACCACCTGTTACGCAGGGTTATTCACCCCTCCACTTT. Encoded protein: CASSPPVTQGYSPLHF.

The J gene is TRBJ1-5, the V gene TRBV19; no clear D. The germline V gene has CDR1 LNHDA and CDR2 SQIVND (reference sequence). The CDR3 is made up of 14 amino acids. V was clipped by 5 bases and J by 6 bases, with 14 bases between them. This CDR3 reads CASSLAASGQPQHF. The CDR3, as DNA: TGTGCCAGTAGTCTCGCAGCCTCGGGTCAGCCCCAGCATTTT. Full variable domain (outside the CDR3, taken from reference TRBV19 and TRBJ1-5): DGGITQSPKYLFRKEGQNVTLSCEQNLNHDAMYWYRQDPGQGLRLIYYSQIVNDFQKGDIAEGYSVSREKKESFPLTVTSAQKNPTAFYLCASSLAASGQPQHFGDGTRLSIL.

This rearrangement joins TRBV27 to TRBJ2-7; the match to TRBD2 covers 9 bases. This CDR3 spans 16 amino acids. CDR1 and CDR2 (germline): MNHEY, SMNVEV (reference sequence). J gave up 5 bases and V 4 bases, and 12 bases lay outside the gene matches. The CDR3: CASSSTRLAGIHEQYF. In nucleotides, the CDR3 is TGTGCCAGCAGTTCGACAAGGCTAGCGGGAATACACGAGCAGTACTTC.

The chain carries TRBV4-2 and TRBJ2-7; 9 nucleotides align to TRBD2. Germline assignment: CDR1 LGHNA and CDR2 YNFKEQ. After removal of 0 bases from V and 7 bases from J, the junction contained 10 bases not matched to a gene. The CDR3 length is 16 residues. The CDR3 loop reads CASSQDWLAGMGEQYF. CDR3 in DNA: TGTGCCAGCAGCCAAGATTGGCTAGCGGGAATGGGGGAGCAGTACTTC.

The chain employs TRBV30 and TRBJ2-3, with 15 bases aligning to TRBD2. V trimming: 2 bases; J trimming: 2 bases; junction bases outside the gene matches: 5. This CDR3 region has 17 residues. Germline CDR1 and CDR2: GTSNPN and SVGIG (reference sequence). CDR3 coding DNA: TGTGCCTGGAGTCCGGGGACTAGCGGGAGGCCCACAGATACGCAGTATTTT. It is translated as CAWSPGTSGRPTDTQYF. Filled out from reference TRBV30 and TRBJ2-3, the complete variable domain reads SQTIHQWPATLVQPVGSPLSLECTVEGTSNPNLYWYRQAAGRGLQLLFYSVGIGQISSEVPQNLSASRPQDRQFILSSKKLLLSDSGFYLCAWSPGTSGRPTDTQYFGPGTRLTVL.

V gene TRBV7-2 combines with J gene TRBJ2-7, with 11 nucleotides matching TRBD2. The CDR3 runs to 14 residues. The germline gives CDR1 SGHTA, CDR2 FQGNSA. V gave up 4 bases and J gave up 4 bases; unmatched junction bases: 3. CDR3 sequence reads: CASSSRTSGYEQYF. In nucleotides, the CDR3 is TGTGCCAGCAGCTCCCGGACTAGCGGGTACGAGCAGTACTTC.